The source of this T cell receptor beta chain is a study of molecular identifiers for immune sequencing clone quantification. Broader study findings: Clonotypes surpassing 20 RNA copies contained over 99% of effector molecules, versus under 1% in naive cells. Reportedly, one cell's Jurkat TCR RNA was detected within 1,200,000 naive CD8 cells.

TCRdb redid the calling of the PCR reads with MiXCR, one entry per CDR3 protein. The table shows about 65,000 distinct CDR3 sequences, with approximately 17% occurring only once. Only one count was recorded for this clonotype. Its target is not known. The CDR3 contains 21 residues. Germline CDR1 MGHRA, CDR2 YSYEKL. The junction had 22 bases not matched to a gene; V was cut back by 4 bases and J by 6 bases. The TCR sequence derives from a human donor in good health. Some libraries in this study had Jurkat cell RNA spiked in. V and J are TRBV4-1 and TRBJ2-3; 13 bases agree with TRBD2. Sequences were obtained from naive CD8+ T cells from blood, with Jurkat cell RNA spiked in. As for subset: FACS-sorted CD8+CD4-CCR7+CD45RA+ naive T cells. DNA of the CDR3: TGCGCCAGCAGCCCCCACGGGGGGTTGGACTTACTAGCGGGAGGGCCGGATACGCAGTATTTT. Its protein product is CASSPHGGLDLLAGGPDTQYF.